The 27 T cell receptor beta chains below were found in one sample sequenced in a study of control samples from healthy donors and cancer patients. Data came from immunoSEQ multiplex PCR; TCRdb stores just in-frame clones and leaves some out. Of around 120,000 clones listed, about nine tenths are singletons. The sample consisted of blood. These TCRs come from a man aged 35-49 years in good health.

This clone was found a few times. The chain recombines TRBV24-1 with TRBJ2-2, with D perhaps matching TRBD1 or TRBD2 (5 bases each). Per germline, CDR1 KGHDR and CDR2 SFDVKD. Trimming left V 5 bases short and J 5 bases short, with 14 bases between. This CDR3 is 15 amino acids long. CDR3: CATSVDSAGTGELFF. The CDR3 nucleotides read TGTGCCACCAGTGTTGATAGCGCAGGGACCGGGGAGCTGTTTTTT.

V usage is TRBV10-3 and J usage is TRBJ1-1, with D unresolved. This CDR3 has 15 amino acids. Trimming removed 3 bases at V and 0 bases at J, with 11 bases between. Germline CDR1 and CDR2: ENHRY and SYGVKD. The DNA for the CDR3 is TGTGCCATCAGTGATGCCCGACCGATGAACACTGAAGCTTTCTTT. Translated, it gives CAISDARPMNTEAFF.

The chain is built from TRBV6-5 and TRBJ2-7; possibly TRBD1 for D (7 bases). CDR3 length: 15 residues. Germline CDR1 and CDR2: MNHEY and SVGAGI. V lost 4 bases and J 9 bases, leaving 22 bases between the germline ends. The CDR3 DNA follows: TGTGCCAGCAGTTTAGGAGGGGGCATCGCACAAGGGCAGTACTTC. Its protein is CASSLGGGIAQGQYF.

The CDR3 loop reads CASSLFQGVTEAFF. DNA for the CDR3: TGTGCCAGCAGCTTATTTCAGGGTGTCACTGAAGCTTTCTTT. This chain links TRBV7-9 with TRBJ1-1; possibly TRBD1 for D (5 bases). Between the trimmed V and J ends, which lost 2 bases and 4 bases, there was a span of 11 bases. Per germline, CDR1 SEHNR and CDR2 FQNEAQ (reference sequence). This CDR3 contains 14 residues.

The chain employs TRBV6-6 and TRBJ1-1; tentatively, D is TRBD1 (6 bases). The germline CDR1 and CDR2 sequences are MNHNY and SVGAGI (reference sequence). Trimming removed 7 bases from V and 0 bases from J, with 9 bases in between. The CDR3 runs 13 residues. Written as DNA, the CDR3 is TGTGCCAGCACCCAGGGGCTGAACACTGAAGCTTTCTTT. Its protein is CASTQGLNTEAFF.

This clone was observed a handful of times. The rearrangement joins TRBV2 to TRBJ2-1, with a possible D match to TRBD2 (5 bases). This CDR3 contains 14 residues. Trimming took 2 bases from V and 9 from J, leaving 14 bases between them. Germline values: CDR1 SNHLY, CDR2 FYNNEI. The CDR3 DNA follows: TGTGCCAGCAGTGAAACGTGGGCTAGCTTTGAGCAGTTCTTC. This sequence encodes CASSETWASFEQFF.

The chain is built from TRBV30 and TRBJ1-1; D gene unclear. CDR1 is GTSNPN, CDR2 SVGIG, per germline (reference sequence). CDR3 length: 12 residues. V was shortened by 2 bases and J by 4 bases, with 8 bases between the two germline ends. CDR3 sequence reads: CAWSRPGTEAFF. The CDR3 DNA follows: TGTGCCTGGAGTCGGCCGGGCACTGAAGCTTTCTTT.

DNA for the CDR3: TGTGCCAGCAGCCTGGGGGGGCCGGGGGCAGATACGCAGTATTTT. It translates to CASSLGGPGADTQYF. This chain links TRBV7-6 with TRBJ2-3, with D perhaps matching TRBD2 (7 bases). CDR1 SGHVS and CDR2 FNYEAQ come from the germline V gene. V lost 5 bases, J lost 4 bases, and 16 bases lay in between. This CDR3 region has 15 residues.

This sequence joins TRBV7-3 and TRBJ1-1; D is perhaps TRBD1 (6 bases). Germline V CDR1 and CDR2: SGHTA, FQGTGA. This CDR3 is built from 13 residues. Trimming left V 1 base short and J 10 bases short, with 13 bases between. The CDR3 nucleotides read TGTGCCAGCAGCTTAATGCGGACAGAGGGAGCTTTCTTT. Protein sequence: CASSLMRTEGAFF.

V gene TRBV25-1 combines with J gene TRBJ2-6, with D unresolved. Germline V lookup: CDR1 MGHDK, CDR2 SYGVNS. This CDR3 region has 16 residues. Trimming pared 1 base from V and 2 bases from J, leaving 9 bases between. CDR3 residues: CASSESRLAGANVLTF. CDR3 nucleotide sequence: TGTGCCAGCAGTGAATCGCGTTTAGCTGGGGCCAACGTCCTGACTTTC.

The chain joins TRBV11-3 to TRBJ2-7; 9 nucleotides line up with TRBD1. V shed 5 bases and J 2 bases; nucleotides not matched to a gene: 4. Looked up from germline, CDR1 is SGHNT and CDR2 is YENEEA. The CDR3 sequence is 14 residues long. The CDR3 is CASSPNRGPYEQYF. The CDR3 coding sequence is TGTGCCAGCAGCCCAAACAGGGGGCCCTACGAGCAGTACTTC.

J is TRBJ2-5 and V is TRBV7-2; tentatively, D is TRBD1 or TRBD2 (5 bases each). This CDR3 is 16 amino acids long. Germline CDR1 SGHTA, CDR2 FQGNSA. Trimming took off 0 bases at V and 1 base at J, with 12 bases between the two ends. Here the CDR3 reads CASSLAGGATQETQYF. The CDR3 DNA is TGTGCCAGCAGCTTAGCTGGGGGAGCTACCCAAGAGACCCAGTACTTC.

This clone appeared a single time. The CDR3 coding sequence is TGTGCCAGTAGCGGGTCAGGGGGCGTGAACACTGAAGCTTTCTTT. It translates to CASSGSGGVNTEAFF. The chain has TRBV19 and TRBJ1-1, with 8 bases that match TRBD1. This CDR3 is built from 15 residues. Looked up from germline, CDR1 is LNHDA and CDR2 is SQIVND (reference sequence). Losses at the gene ends were 6 bases for V and 0 bases for J; bases not matched to a gene: 6.

The V gene is TRBV6-6, the J gene TRBJ2-3, with TRBD2 matching over 8 bases. V trimming: 5 bases; J trimming: 4 bases; junction bases outside the gene matches: 5. The CDR3 consists of 14 residues. Germline V gene sequence: CDR1 MNHNY, CDR2 SVGAGI (reference sequence). CDR3 nucleotide sequence: TGTGCCAGCAGTCTGGGCGGGGGGTCAGATACGCAGTATTTT. This encodes CASSLGGGSDTQYF.

Only one count was recorded for this clone. The chain couples TRBV5-4 to TRBJ1-1, with 7 bases lining up with TRBD1. V shed 4 bases and J 7 bases; nucleotides not matched to a gene: 10. The CDR3 extends over 14 amino acids. Per germline, CDR1 SGHNT and CDR2 YYREEE (reference sequence). CDR3 in amino acids: CASSIDRATFEAFF. The CDR3 DNA reads as TGTGCCAGCAGCATTGACAGGGCCACCTTTGAAGCTTTCTTT.

The gene calls are TRBV14 and TRBJ2-1; a weak D match, TRBD1 (5 bases). The V end lost 4 bases, the J end lost 2 bases, and 6 bases lay between the germline ends. CDR1 is SGHDN and CDR2 is FVKESK in the germline V gene. The CDR3 covers 13 residues. Here the CDR3 reads CASSLGPYNEQFF. The CDR3 nucleotides read TGTGCCAGCAGCCTGGGGCCCTACAATGAGCAGTTCTTC.

DNA of the CDR3: TGCAGTGCCAGTCGGCAGAGATTACGGGGGCAGTATTTT. It codes for CSASRQRLRGQYF. J is TRBJ2-3 and V is TRBV20-1; TRBD2 might be the D (5 bases). V lost 6 bases and J lost 11, with 21 bases in between. CDR3 length equals 13 residues. Per germline, CDR1 DFQATT and CDR2 SNEGSKA (reference sequence).

The chain links TRBV29-1 to TRBJ1-1; D call uncertain. The germline V gene has CDR1 SQVTM and CDR2 ANQGSEA. This CDR3 spans 14 amino acids. With 6 bases removed from V and 4 bases from J, the gap between germline ends came to 18 bases. CDR3 coding DNA: TGCAGCGTAGATGGCAGGCCTTTTGGCACTGAAGCTTTCTTT. Translation: CSVDGRPFGTEAFF.

The chain is built from TRBV9 and TRBJ2-2, with 7 bases matching TRBD2. V trimming: 5 bases; J trimming: 2 bases; junction bases outside the gene matches: 6. CDR1 SGDLS and CDR2 YYNGEE come from the germline V gene. The CDR3 spans 15 residues. CDR3 in DNA: TGTGCCAGCAGGGCACCTAGCGGTAACACCGGGGAGCTGTTTTTT. Translation gives CASRAPSGNTGELFF.

The chain carries TRBV7-9 and TRBJ1-1; 9 bases are a match to TRBD1. Trimming removed 6 bases from V and 4 bases from J; junction bases left unmatched: 18. The CDR3 extends over 18 amino acids. Germline V gene lookup returns CDR1 SEHNR and CDR2 FQNEAQ (reference sequence). The CDR3 DNA follows: TGTGCCAGCAGACCCCTGGGGGACAGGGCAGGCAGAGGCACTGAAGCTTTCTTT. Its translation: CASRPLGDRAGRGTEAFF.

V gene TRBV5-1 combines with J gene TRBJ2-7, with TRBD1 matching 9 bases. The ends lost 3 bases at V and 6 bases at J; junction bases unmatched: 4. Germline CDR1 and CDR2: SGHRS and YFSETQ. The CDR3 contains 13 residues. As DNA, the CDR3 is TGCGCCAGCAGCTGGGGGACAGGGCTCGAGCAGTACTTC. As protein: CASSWGTGLEQYF.

This clone is a singleton in its sample. For the CDR3, the DNA is TGTGCCAGCTCACCCACACGGGGCTCCACCGGGGAGCTGTTTTTT. Translation: CASSPTRGSTGELFF. J is TRBJ2-2 and V is TRBV18, with D perhaps being TRBD1 or TRBD2 (5 bases each). V lost 3 bases and J lost 4, with 12 bases in between. Germline V gene lookup returns CDR1 KGHSH and CDR2 LQKENI. The CDR3 consists of 15 residues.

The chain uses TRBV14 and TRBJ2-1, with D possibly being TRBD2 (6 bases). The germline CDR1 and CDR2 sequences are SGHDN and FVKESK. The V and J ends lost 1 base and 3 bases respectively, with 13 bases between them. The CDR3 covers 16 residues. The CDR3 DNA reads as TGTGCCAGCAGCCAAGCGCGCGGGGCACACTACAATGAGCAGTTCTTC. Translated, it gives CASSQARGAHYNEQFF.

This chain connects TRBV29-1 to TRBJ2-5; D ambiguous. Germline loops: CDR1 SQVTM, CDR2 ANQGSEA. V gave up 4 bases and J gave up 5 bases, with 8 bases separating them. The CDR3 has 11 amino acids. The CDR3 sequence: CSVVWKETQYF. For the CDR3, the DNA is TGCAGCGTTGTTTGGAAGGAGACCCAGTACTTC.

This clone was observed a handful of times. This chain links TRBV9 with TRBJ2-5, with TRBD1 as a possible D gene (6 bases). CDR1 and CDR2 (germline): SGDLS, YYNGEE. V was clipped by 1 base and J by 5 bases, with 15 bases between them. This CDR3 region has 15 residues. CDR3 nucleotide sequence: TGTGCCAGCAGCGTAATGGACAGAGATACGGAGACCCAGTACTTC. This sequence encodes CASSVMDRDTETQYF.

The V and J genes are TRBV12-3 or TRBV12-4 and TRBJ1-5; no definite D call. The CDR3 is 13 residues long. V lost 7 bases and J 9 bases, leaving 16 bases between the germline ends. The CDR3 DNA sequence: TGTGCCAGCAAATACGGGCTTCGAGCGCCCCAGCATTTT. This gives the protein CASKYGLRAPQHF.

The gene calls are TRBV6-4 and TRBJ1-6; 8 bases are shared with TRBD1. V lost 6 bases and J lost 7; bases outside the gene matches: 8. This CDR3 region has 15 residues. Looked up from germline, CDR1 is MRHNA and CDR2 is SNTAGT. The CDR3 loop is CASRTGDLVNSPLHF. CDR3 DNA: TGTGCCAGCAGGACAGGGGACCTAGTCAATTCACCCCTCCACTTT.